A single sample gave rise to the 26 T cell receptor beta chains below, sequenced in a study of T cell responses to AZD1222 COVID-19 vaccine. TCRdb's table, derived via immunoSEQ multiplex PCR, lists solely in-frame clones and lacks some. Of 83,000 or so clones listed, approximately 90% are singletons. Here the sequenced sample was peripheral blood, taken on day 0 of MenACWY control vaccination. The receptors derive from an adult in good health.

This rearrangement joins TRBV11-2 to TRBJ1-2; the D is unclear. Trimming stripped 9 bases from V and 5 bases from J, with 13 bases between. CDR1 is SGHAT and CDR2 is FQNNGV in the germline V gene. The CDR3 is 12 amino acids. The CDR3 here is CASGLPTYGYTF. CDR3 bases: TGTGCCAGTGGGCTGCCAACTTATGGCTACACCTTC.

V gene TRBV27 combines with J gene TRBJ1-5; D not resolved. CDR1 MNHEY and CDR2 SMNVEV come from the germline V gene (reference sequence). This CDR3 is built from 18 residues. Between the trimmed V and J ends, which lost 2 bases and 1 base, there was a span of 18 bases. The chain's CDR3 is CASSLQAPFAASNQPQHF. CDR3 coding DNA: TGTGCCAGCAGTTTACAGGCTCCCTTCGCGGCGAGCAATCAGCCCCAGCATTTT.

The genes are TRBV5-4 and TRBJ2-2, with TRBD2 matching 8 bases. V was clipped by 6 bases and J by 4 bases; unmatched bases: 11. CDR3 size: 16 residues. Germline V gene lookup returns CDR1 SGHNT and CDR2 YYREEE (reference sequence). The DNA for the CDR3 is TGTGCCAGCACTCGGGGGGGGAGCGCGGGCACCGGGGAGCTGTTTTTT. Its protein product is CASTRGGSAGTGELFF.

This rearrangement joins TRBV18 to TRBJ1-5; D possibly corresponds to TRBD1 (5 bases). Trimming shortened V by 4 bases and J by 7 bases, and 17 bases separated the two germline ends. Germline V gives CDR1 KGHSH, CDR2 LQKENI. This CDR3 is 15 amino acids long. CDR3 sequence: CASSLGKGIGQPQHF. CDR3 nucleotides: TGTGCCAGCTCACTCGGGAAGGGGATCGGGCAGCCCCAGCATTTT.

The chain uses TRBV27 and TRBJ2-7, with 7 bases that match TRBD2. Losses at the gene ends were 5 bases for V and 2 bases for J; bases not matched to a gene: 3. CDR3 length equals 13 residues. Germline values: CDR1 MNHEY, CDR2 SMNVEV (reference sequence). CDR3: CASSLREAYEQYF. CDR3 bases: TGTGCCAGCAGTCTACGGGAGGCCTACGAGCAGTACTTC.

V gene TRBV7-7 combines with J gene TRBJ1-6; D perhaps matches TRBD1 (6 bases). The germline V gene encodes CDR1 SSHAT and CDR2 FNYEAQ (reference sequence). V lost 7 bases, J lost 8 bases, and 24 bases lay in between. CDR3 size: 17 residues. The CDR3 DNA follows: TGTGCCAGCAAACCTTCGCCAGGGGAGTTTTGGGATTCACCCCTCCACTTT. As protein: CASKPSPGEFWDSPLHF.

The rearrangement joins TRBV24-1 to TRBJ2-5, with 12 bases aligning to TRBD1. V lost 5 bases to trimming and J lost 4 bases; unmatched junction nucleotides: 10. This CDR3 has 17 residues. Germline V gives CDR1 KGHDR, CDR2 SFDVKD. The DNA for the CDR3 is TGTGCCACCAGTGGATCCACCGGGACAGGGGGCTTAGAGACCCAGTACTTC. This sequence encodes CATSGSTGTGGLETQYF.

V is TRBV18 and J is TRBJ2-7, with 7 bases lining up with TRBD1. The germline CDR1 and CDR2 sequences are KGHSH and LQKENI. This CDR3 has 16 residues. V was pared by 7 bases and J by 0 bases, with 12 bases of the junction left unmatched. The CDR3 protein is CASCRNMAGGSYEQYF. The CDR3 nucleotides read TGTGCCAGCTGTCGCAATATGGCAGGGGGCTCCTACGAGCAGTACTTC.

The chain couples TRBV5-1 to TRBJ1-3, with 7 bases aligning to TRBD1. V lost 2 bases and J lost 3; bases outside the gene matches: 2. The CDR3 sequence is 14 residues long. The germline V gene encodes CDR1 SGHRS and CDR2 YFSETQ. Here the CDR3 DNA reads TGCGCCAGCAGCTTAGGACAGGTTGGAAACACCATATATTTT. This encodes CASSLGQVGNTIYF.

The rearrangement joins TRBV9 to TRBJ2-3; D is undetermined. Per germline, CDR1 SGDLS and CDR2 YYNGEE. V lost 2 bases and J lost 3, with 10 bases in between. The CDR3 consists of 14 residues. The CDR3 loop reads CASSVDPQTDTQYF. The CDR3 DNA reads TGTGCCAGCAGCGTTGACCCACAGACAGATACGCAGTATTTT.

In its sample, this clone was seen a few times. The gene calls are TRBV11-2 and TRBJ1-1; 8 bases align to TRBD1. The V gene's germline CDR1 is SGHAT and CDR2 FQNNGV. The CDR3 consists of 15 residues. Trimming at V came to 3 bases and at J to 3 bases, leaving 6 bases not matched to a gene. DNA for the CDR3: TGTGCCAGCAGCTTTATGGCAGGGGGCGACACTGAAGCTTTCTTT. Its translation is CASSFMAGGDTEAFF.

CDR3 nucleotides: TGTGCCTGGAGTGTATCCGGCTCTGGAAACACCATATATTTT. Amino acids: CAWSVSGSGNTIYF. V is TRBV30 and J is TRBJ1-3; D unclear. The germline V gene encodes CDR1 GTSNPN and CDR2 SVGIG (reference sequence). This CDR3 has 14 amino acids. V shed 0 bases and J shed 0 bases, with 6 bases lying between them.

The chain employs TRBV19 and TRBJ2-7, with D perhaps TRBD1 (6 bases). CDR1 and CDR2 from the germline V gene are LNHDA and SQIVND (reference sequence). V lost 1 base, J lost 0 bases, and 7 bases lay in between. The CDR3 spans 14 residues. The CDR3 sequence is CASSIARGSYEQYF. The CDR3 nucleotides are TGTGCCAGTAGTATAGCCAGGGGCTCCTACGAGCAGTACTTC.

The J gene is TRBJ2-1, the V gene TRBV19; tentative D call: TRBD1 (6 bases). The CDR3 length is 15 residues. Germline V lookup: CDR1 LNHDA, CDR2 SQIVND (reference sequence). V lost 3 bases and J lost 2, with 11 bases in between. In DNA form, the CDR3 reads TGTGCCAGTAGTATGCAGGGGCACACCTACAATGAGCAGTTCTTC. It codes for CASSMQGHTYNEQFF.

This rearrangement joins TRBV3-1 (or the pseudogene TRBV3-2) to TRBJ1-3; no clear D. In germline, CDR1 is LGHDT, CDR2 YNNKEL (reference sequence). The CDR3 is 21 residues long. Between the trimmed V and J ends, which lost 4 bases and 0 bases, there was a span of 28 bases. CDR3 sequence reads: CASSPPSAANRSRSSGNTIYF. The CDR3 coding sequence is TGTGCCAGCAGCCCACCTTCAGCGGCCAACCGTTCCCGCAGCTCTGGAAACACCATATATTTT.

This clone was counted only a few times. The genes are TRBV6-2 or TRBV6-3 and TRBJ2-7; TRBD2 agrees at 7 bases. The ends lost 3 bases at V and 9 bases at J; junction bases unmatched: 11. The length of the CDR3 is 14 residues. The germline V gene encodes CDR1 MNHEY and CDR2 SVGEGT. CDR3 bases: TGTGCCAGCAGTTATGACGACACTGGGAGGGCGCAGTACTTC. Its translation: CASSYDDTGRAQYF.

The CDR3: CAWSVRGTLSYGYTF. The CDR3 bases are TGTGCCTGGAGTGTACGGGGGACCCTTAGCTATGGCTACACCTTC. This rearrangement joins TRBV30 to TRBJ1-2; possible D gene TRBD1, 5 bases. Germline V gene data show CDR1 as GTSNPN and CDR2 as SVGIG (reference sequence). The germline V and J ends were trimmed by 0 bases and 4 bases, with 15 bases remaining between them. CDR3 length: 15 amino acids.

The V gene is TRBV9, the J gene TRBJ2-1, with D unresolved. The CDR3 runs to 16 residues. V lost 3 bases to trimming and J lost 0 bases, with 13 bases between them. The germline V gene has CDR1 SGDLS and CDR2 YYNGEE. CDR3: CASSGSDWSSYNEQFF. CDR3 nucleotides: TGTGCCAGCAGCGGGTCCGACTGGAGCTCCTACAATGAGCAGTTCTTC.

The J gene is TRBJ1-2, the V gene TRBV7-2; D unresolved. The V gene's germline CDR1 is SGHTA and CDR2 FQGNSA. This CDR3 has 15 amino acids. The V end was cut by 4 bases, the J end by 4 bases, with 16 bases between. As DNA, the CDR3 is TGTGCCAGCAGCTCGAGCCGGACGGACTTCTATGGCTACACCTTC. It translates to CASSSSRTDFYGYTF.

The chain joins TRBV28 to TRBJ1-2; TRBD1 agrees at 8 bases. Trimming cost V 6 bases and J 5 bases; bases outside gene matches: 11. The length of the CDR3 is 15 residues. The germline V gene has CDR1 MDHEN and CDR2 SYDVKM. The CDR3 DNA follows: TGTGCCAGCAGCCCCCGGGACAGGAGGATTTATGGCTACACCTTC. The encoded protein is CASSPRDRRIYGYTF.

This rearrangement joins TRBV28 to TRBJ1-2; D call uncertain. The CDR3 covers 13 residues. V dropped 6 bases and J dropped 5 bases, with 13 bases sitting between them. Germline V gives CDR1 MDHEN, CDR2 SYDVKM. The CDR3 DNA reads TGTGCCAGCAGATCCGGGCAGCATTATGGCTACACCTTC. The encoded protein is CASRSGQHYGYTF.

The gene calls are TRBV28 and TRBJ1-5; no firm D call. V was cut by 2 bases and J by 5 bases, with 10 bases left in between. Germline V CDR1 and CDR2: MDHEN, SYDVKM. This CDR3 spans 14 amino acids. This CDR3 is CASSLPREDQPQHF. The DNA of the CDR3 is TGTGCCAGCAGTTTACCGAGGGAGGATCAGCCCCAGCATTTT.

This rearrangement joins TRBV19 to TRBJ1-4, with D hard to call. Per germline, CDR1 LNHDA and CDR2 SQIVND (reference sequence). The V end was cut by 6 bases, the J end by 4 bases, with 18 bases between. CDR3 length equals 16 residues. In DNA form, the CDR3 reads TGTGCCAGTAGCCTCAACTTTCGACCGAGTAATGAAAAACTGTTTTTT. As protein: CASSLNFRPSNEKLFF.

This chain uses TRBV7-2 with TRBJ1-1, with D unclear. The CDR3 totals 11 residues. CDR1 and CDR2 from the germline V gene are SGHTA and FQGNSA. Trimming cost V 2 bases and J 8 bases, with 6 bases left between them. CDR3: CASSLRQEAFF. The CDR3 DNA reads as TGTGCCAGCAGCTTAAGGCAGGAAGCTTTCTTT.

The chain joins TRBV4-3 to TRBJ2-6, with D possibly being TRBD1 or TRBD2 (5 bases each). The CDR3 length is 18 residues. The germline gives CDR1 LGHNA, CDR2 YSLEER. The V and J ends lost 3 bases and 0 bases respectively, with 15 bases between them. CDR3 loop: CASSQPGTANSGANVLTF. The CDR3 coding sequence is TGCGCCAGCAGCCAGCCAGGGACGGCTAACTCTGGGGCCAACGTCCTGACTTTC.

V gene TRBV27 combines with J gene TRBJ1-1, with 9 positions matching TRBD1. CDR1 MNHEY and CDR2 SMNVEV come from the germline V gene (reference sequence). The CDR3 loop spans 14 amino acids. Trimming at V came to 6 bases and at J to 4 bases, leaving 6 bases not matched to a gene. CDR3 loop: CASRPQGASTEAFF. The CDR3 nucleotides are TGTGCCAGCAGACCACAGGGGGCTTCCACTGAAGCTTTCTTT.